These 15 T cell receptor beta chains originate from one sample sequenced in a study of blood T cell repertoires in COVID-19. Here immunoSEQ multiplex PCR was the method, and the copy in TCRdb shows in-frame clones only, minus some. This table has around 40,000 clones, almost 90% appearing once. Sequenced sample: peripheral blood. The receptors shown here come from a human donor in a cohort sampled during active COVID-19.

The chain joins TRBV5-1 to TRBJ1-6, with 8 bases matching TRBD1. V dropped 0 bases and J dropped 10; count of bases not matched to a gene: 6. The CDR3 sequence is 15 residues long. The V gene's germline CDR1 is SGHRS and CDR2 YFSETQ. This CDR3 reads CASSLEQGARSPLHF. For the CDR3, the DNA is TGCGCCAGCAGCTTGGAGCAGGGGGCGCGATCACCCCTCCACTTT.

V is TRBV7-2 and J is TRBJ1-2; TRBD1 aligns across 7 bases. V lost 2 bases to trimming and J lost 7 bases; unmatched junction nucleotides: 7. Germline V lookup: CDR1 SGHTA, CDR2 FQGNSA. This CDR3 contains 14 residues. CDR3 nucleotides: TGTGCCAGCAGCTTAATTTGGCAGGGGGTTGGCTACACCTTC. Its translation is CASSLIWQGVGYTF.

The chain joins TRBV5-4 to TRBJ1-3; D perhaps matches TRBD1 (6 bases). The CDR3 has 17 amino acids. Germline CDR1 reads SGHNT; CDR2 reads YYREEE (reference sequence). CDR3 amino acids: CGPPSSAEGGAGNTIYF. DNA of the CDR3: TGTGGGCCTCCCAGCAGCGCGGAGGGGGGGGCAGGAAACACCATATATTTT.

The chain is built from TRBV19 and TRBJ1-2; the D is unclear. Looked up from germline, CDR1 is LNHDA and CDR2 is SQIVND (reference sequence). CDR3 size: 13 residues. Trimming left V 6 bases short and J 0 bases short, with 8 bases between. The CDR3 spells CASRPAANYGYTF. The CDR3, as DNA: TGTGCCAGTAGACCCGCAGCTAACTATGGCTACACCTTC. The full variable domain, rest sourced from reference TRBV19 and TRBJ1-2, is DGGITQSPKYLFRKEGQNVTLSCEQNLNHDAMYWYRQDPGQGLRLIYYSQIVNDFQKGDIAEGYSVSREKKESFPLTVTSAQKNPTAFYLCASRPAANYGYTFGSGTRLTVV.

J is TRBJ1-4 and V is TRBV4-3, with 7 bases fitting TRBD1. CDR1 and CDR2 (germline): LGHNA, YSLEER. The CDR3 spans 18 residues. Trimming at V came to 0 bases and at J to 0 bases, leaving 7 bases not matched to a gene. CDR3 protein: CASSQERQGGSTNEKLFF. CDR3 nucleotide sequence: TGCGCCAGCAGCCAAGAGAGACAGGGAGGATCAACTAATGAAAAACTGTTTTTT.

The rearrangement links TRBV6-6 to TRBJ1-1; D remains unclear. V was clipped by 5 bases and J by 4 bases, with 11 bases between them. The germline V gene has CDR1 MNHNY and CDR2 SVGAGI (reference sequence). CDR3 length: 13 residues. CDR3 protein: CASSQTTSTEAFF. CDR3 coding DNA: TGTGCCAGCAGTCAAACTACGAGCACTGAAGCTTTCTTT.

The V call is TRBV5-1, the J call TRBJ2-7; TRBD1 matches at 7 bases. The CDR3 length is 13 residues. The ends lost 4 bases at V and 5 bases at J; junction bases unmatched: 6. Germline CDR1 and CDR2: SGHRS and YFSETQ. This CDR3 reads CASSLQGVDEQYF. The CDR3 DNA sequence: TGCGCCAGCAGCCTTCAGGGGGTCGACGAGCAGTACTTC.

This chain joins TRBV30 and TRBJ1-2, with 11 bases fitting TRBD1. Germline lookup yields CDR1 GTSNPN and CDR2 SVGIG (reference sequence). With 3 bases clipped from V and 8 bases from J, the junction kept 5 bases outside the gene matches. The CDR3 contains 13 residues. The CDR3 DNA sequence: TGTGCCTGGAGCTGGGACAGGGGGAGAGGCTACACCTTC. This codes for CAWSWDRGRGYTF.

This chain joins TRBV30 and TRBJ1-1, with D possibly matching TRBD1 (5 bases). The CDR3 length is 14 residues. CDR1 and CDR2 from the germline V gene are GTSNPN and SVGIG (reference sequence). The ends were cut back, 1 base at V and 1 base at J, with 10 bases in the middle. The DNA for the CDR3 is TGTGCCTGGAGTGGGGGGGAAGGGAACACTGAAGCTTTCTTT. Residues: CAWSGGEGNTEAFF.

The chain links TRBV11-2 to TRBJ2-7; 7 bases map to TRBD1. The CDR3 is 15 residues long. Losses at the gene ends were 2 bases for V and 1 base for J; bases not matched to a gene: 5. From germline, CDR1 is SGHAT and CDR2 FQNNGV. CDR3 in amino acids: CASSLKTGVSYEQYF. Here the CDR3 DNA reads TGTGCCAGCAGCTTAAAAACAGGGGTGTCCTACGAGCAGTACTTC.

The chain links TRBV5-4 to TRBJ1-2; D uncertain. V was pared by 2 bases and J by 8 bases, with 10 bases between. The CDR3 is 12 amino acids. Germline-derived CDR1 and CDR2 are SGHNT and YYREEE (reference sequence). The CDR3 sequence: CASSFSTGGYTF. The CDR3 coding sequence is TGTGCCAGCAGCTTCAGTACGGGGGGCTACACCTTC.

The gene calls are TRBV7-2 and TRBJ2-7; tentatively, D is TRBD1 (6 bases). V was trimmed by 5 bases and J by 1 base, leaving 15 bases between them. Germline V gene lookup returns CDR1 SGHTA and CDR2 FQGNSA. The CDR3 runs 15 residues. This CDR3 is CASSPRGPGSYEQYF. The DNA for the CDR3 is TGTGCCAGCAGCCCCAGGGGCCCCGGGTCCTACGAGCAGTACTTC.

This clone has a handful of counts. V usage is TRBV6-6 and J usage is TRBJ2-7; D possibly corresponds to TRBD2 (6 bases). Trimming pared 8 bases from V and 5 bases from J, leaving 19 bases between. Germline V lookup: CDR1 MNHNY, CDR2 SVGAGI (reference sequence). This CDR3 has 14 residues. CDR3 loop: CASLPGPGVDEQYF. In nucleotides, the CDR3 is TGTGCCAGCCTACCGGGCCCGGGAGTAGACGAGCAGTACTTC.

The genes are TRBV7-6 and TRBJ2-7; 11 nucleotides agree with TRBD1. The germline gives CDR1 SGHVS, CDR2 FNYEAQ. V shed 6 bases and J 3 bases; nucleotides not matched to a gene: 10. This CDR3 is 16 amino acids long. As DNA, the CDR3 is TGTGCCAGCAGTACCGGACAGGGGGCTAGGAGCTACGAGCAGTACTTC. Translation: CASSTGQGARSYEQYF.

DNA for the CDR3: TGCAGCGTCTGGGGGGGCCGCGGCACAGATACGCAGTATTTT. Its translation is CSVWGGRGTDTQYF. The genes are TRBV29-1 and TRBJ2-3; a possible D gene is TRBD2 (7 bases). Germline CDR1 and CDR2: SQVTM and ANQGSEA. Trimming took off 6 bases at V and 1 base at J, with 14 bases between the two ends. This CDR3 is 14 amino acids long.